This passage covers 11 T cell receptor beta chains from one sample sequenced in a study of control samples from healthy donors and cancer patients. Assay: immunoSEQ multiplex PCR; the TCRdb copy retains only in-frame clones and omits some. The sample has 100,000 to 150,000 clones, about nine tenths seen once. Material: PBMCs. Source of these receptors: a man aged 50-59 years with head and neck cancer.

V is TRBV5-4 and J is TRBJ2-7; D call uncertain. V was trimmed by 2 bases and J by 2 bases, leaving 11 bases between them. Germline CDR1 and CDR2: SGHNT and YYREEE (reference sequence). The CDR3 length is 14 residues. CDR3 in DNA: TGTGCCAGCAGCTTCGGAGATAGAGCCTACGAGCAGTACTTC. Residues: CASSFGDRAYEQYF.

The CDR3 region has the DNA TGTGCCAGCAGCTTGGAAACAGACAAAAACATTCAGTACTTC. Protein: CASSLETDKNIQYF. This chain uses TRBV5-5 with TRBJ2-4; D call uncertain. V shed 0 bases and J shed 3 bases, with 7 bases lying between them. Germline loops: CDR1 SGHKS, CDR2 YYEKEE (reference sequence). The CDR3 is made up of 14 amino acids.

J is TRBJ2-7 and V is TRBV12-3 or TRBV12-4; tentatively, D is TRBD1 or TRBD2 (5 bases each). Trimming pared 3 bases from V and 6 bases from J, leaving 12 bases between. CDR3 length equals 13 residues. The CDR3 is CASSLERGTEQYF. The CDR3 coding sequence is TGTGCCAGCAGTTTGGAGAGGGGTACCGAGCAGTACTTC.

The V call is TRBV28, the J call TRBJ1-5; no clear D gene. The CDR3 runs 11 residues. Per germline, CDR1 MDHEN and CDR2 SYDVKM. Trimming took 6 bases from V and 11 from J, leaving 11 bases between them. This chain's CDR3 is CASSSPRAQHF. For the CDR3, the DNA is TGTGCCAGCAGCTCCCCTAGGGCCCAGCATTTT.

The V and J genes are TRBV6-1 and TRBJ2-3; 11 bases fit TRBD2. The CDR3 loop spans 15 amino acids. CDR1 and CDR2 from the germline V gene are MNHNS and SASEGT. V gave up 2 bases and J gave up 4 bases; unmatched junction bases: 2. Here the CDR3 reads CASSELAGGPDTQYF. The CDR3 DNA reads as TGTGCCAGCAGTGAATTAGCGGGAGGGCCAGATACGCAGTATTTT.

The chain joins TRBV4-1 to TRBJ2-2, with D tentatively TRBD1 (6 bases). This CDR3 comprises 15 residues. The germline gives CDR1 MGHRA, CDR2 YSYEKL. V was clipped by 1 base and J by 4 bases, with 10 bases between them. CDR3 sequence reads: CASSQVRGSTGELFF. For the CDR3, the DNA is TGCGCCAGCAGCCAAGTGAGGGGGAGCACCGGGGAGCTGTTTTTT.

This rearrangement joins TRBV6-5 to TRBJ2-3, with D tentatively TRBD2 (6 bases). The CDR3 loop spans 15 amino acids. Trimming left V 6 bases short and J 3 bases short, with 16 bases between. Germline V gives CDR1 MNHEY, CDR2 SVGAGI. The CDR3 reads CASRAGPGRTDTQYF. DNA for the CDR3: TGTGCCAGCAGGGCGGGCCCAGGGAGGACAGATACGCAGTATTTT.

V usage is TRBV5-1 and J usage is TRBJ1-3; D perhaps matches TRBD1 (6 bases). Germline values: CDR1 SGHRS, CDR2 YFSETQ. The CDR3 loop spans 15 amino acids. Trimming took off 4 bases at V and 0 bases at J, with 11 bases between the two ends. CDR3 DNA: TGCGCCAGCAGCCCCAGGGGCAACTCTGGAAACACCATATATTTT. Translated: CASSPRGNSGNTIYF. The whole variable domain, remainder taken from reference TRBV5-1 and TRBJ1-3, is KAGVTQTPRYLIKTRGQQVTLSCSPISGHRSVSWYQQTPGQGLQFLFEYFSETQRNKGNFPGRFSGRQFSNSRSEMNVSTLELGDSALYLCASSPRGNSGNTIYFGEGSWLTVV.

The chain couples TRBV4-1 to TRBJ1-4; D might be TRBD1 (5 bases). Germline assignment: CDR1 MGHRA and CDR2 YSYEKL. The CDR3 is 14 amino acids. V was clipped by 1 base and J by 7 bases, with 10 bases between them. The CDR3 coding sequence is TGCGCCAGCAGCCAAGCCAGGGTGGGTGAAAAACTGTTTTTT. As protein: CASSQARVGEKLFF.

The rearrangement joins TRBV6-4 to TRBJ2-3; TRBD1 matches at 10 bases. Germline CDR1 reads MRHNA; CDR2 reads SNTAGT. The CDR3 has 16 amino acids. J was trimmed by 0 bases and V by 6 bases; bases with no gene match: 6. The CDR3 reads CASSLRQGASTDTQYF. The CDR3 DNA follows: TGTGCCAGCAGCCTGAGACAGGGGGCGAGCACAGATACGCAGTATTTT.

This chain uses TRBV12-3 or TRBV12-4 with TRBJ2-1; no definite D call. V lost 8 bases and J 7 bases, leaving 12 bases between the germline ends. This CDR3 spans 12 amino acids. CDR3 region: CASLGGINEQFF. The CDR3 region has the DNA TGTGCCAGCCTGGGTGGGATTAATGAGCAGTTCTTC.